This T cell receptor (beta chain) was profiled in a study of beta chain features in type 1 diabetes. Whole-study context: There were 107,917,701 sorted cells examined across all samples.

It was one heparinised blood draw, averaging about 120 mL, that each donor gave. The CDR3 covers 16 residues. J gave up 5 bases and V 5 bases, and 8 bases lay outside the gene matches. Germline CDR1 is MDHEN and CDR2 is SYDVKM. Study-wide findings and caveats: Type 1 diabetes patients had moderately but significantly shorter TCRB CDR3s in all four CD4+ subsets. The analysis here could not establish whether HLA type shapes TCRB rearrangement.

Notes on this clone: Its matching antigen is unknown.

The investigators reverse transcribed all of the isolated RNA, so they sequenced expressed TCRB transcripts. Roughly 3.57 million reads on average were seen across naive, central memory and regulatory T cell samples. TCRdb's copy holds only in-frame clones and misses some; the assay was immunoSEQ multiplex PCR. This sample yields around 150,000 clones, of which about 9.4% are seen a single time; under 0.55% belongs to the top ten. Sequencing input: central memory CD4+ T cells from blood. This clonotype was obtained from a man aged 30 to 39 with type 1 diabetes. The J gene is TRBJ2-7, the V gene TRBV28, with TRBD2 matching over 14 bases. Here the CDR3 reads CASSPGLAGARNEQYF. The CDR3 bases are TGTGCCAGCAGTCCGGGACTAGCGGGAGCACGGAACGAGCAGTACTTC.